The entry below describes one T cell receptor (beta chain). The CDR3 is made up of 12 amino acids. V was shortened by 7 bases and J by 8 bases, with 14 bases between the two germline ends. Germline CDR1 MNHEY, CDR2 SVGAGI. The table came from immunoSEQ multiplex PCR; TCRdb's copy has only in-frame clones and leaves some out. In the table there are 95,000 to 100,000 clones, approximately 93% of which are singletons. The data were taken from a study of OX40 agonist ivuxolimab in advanced cancers. About the research overall: Prior anti-PD-1, anti-PD-L1 or anti-CTLA-4 therapy did not bar entry, and roughly 40% had some.

The TCR sequence derives from an adult with an advanced solid tumor such as melanoma, head and neck, liver or kidney cancer. This chain joins TRBV6-5 and TRBJ1-1, with D maybe TRBD1 (6 bases). Sample: CD4+ or CD8+ T cells sorted from blood, taken in a trial of the OX40 agonist ivuxolimab. In DNA, the CDR3 is TGTGCCAGCATCCGGGCCGGGACAGAAGCTTTCTTT. It codes for CASIRAGTEAFF.